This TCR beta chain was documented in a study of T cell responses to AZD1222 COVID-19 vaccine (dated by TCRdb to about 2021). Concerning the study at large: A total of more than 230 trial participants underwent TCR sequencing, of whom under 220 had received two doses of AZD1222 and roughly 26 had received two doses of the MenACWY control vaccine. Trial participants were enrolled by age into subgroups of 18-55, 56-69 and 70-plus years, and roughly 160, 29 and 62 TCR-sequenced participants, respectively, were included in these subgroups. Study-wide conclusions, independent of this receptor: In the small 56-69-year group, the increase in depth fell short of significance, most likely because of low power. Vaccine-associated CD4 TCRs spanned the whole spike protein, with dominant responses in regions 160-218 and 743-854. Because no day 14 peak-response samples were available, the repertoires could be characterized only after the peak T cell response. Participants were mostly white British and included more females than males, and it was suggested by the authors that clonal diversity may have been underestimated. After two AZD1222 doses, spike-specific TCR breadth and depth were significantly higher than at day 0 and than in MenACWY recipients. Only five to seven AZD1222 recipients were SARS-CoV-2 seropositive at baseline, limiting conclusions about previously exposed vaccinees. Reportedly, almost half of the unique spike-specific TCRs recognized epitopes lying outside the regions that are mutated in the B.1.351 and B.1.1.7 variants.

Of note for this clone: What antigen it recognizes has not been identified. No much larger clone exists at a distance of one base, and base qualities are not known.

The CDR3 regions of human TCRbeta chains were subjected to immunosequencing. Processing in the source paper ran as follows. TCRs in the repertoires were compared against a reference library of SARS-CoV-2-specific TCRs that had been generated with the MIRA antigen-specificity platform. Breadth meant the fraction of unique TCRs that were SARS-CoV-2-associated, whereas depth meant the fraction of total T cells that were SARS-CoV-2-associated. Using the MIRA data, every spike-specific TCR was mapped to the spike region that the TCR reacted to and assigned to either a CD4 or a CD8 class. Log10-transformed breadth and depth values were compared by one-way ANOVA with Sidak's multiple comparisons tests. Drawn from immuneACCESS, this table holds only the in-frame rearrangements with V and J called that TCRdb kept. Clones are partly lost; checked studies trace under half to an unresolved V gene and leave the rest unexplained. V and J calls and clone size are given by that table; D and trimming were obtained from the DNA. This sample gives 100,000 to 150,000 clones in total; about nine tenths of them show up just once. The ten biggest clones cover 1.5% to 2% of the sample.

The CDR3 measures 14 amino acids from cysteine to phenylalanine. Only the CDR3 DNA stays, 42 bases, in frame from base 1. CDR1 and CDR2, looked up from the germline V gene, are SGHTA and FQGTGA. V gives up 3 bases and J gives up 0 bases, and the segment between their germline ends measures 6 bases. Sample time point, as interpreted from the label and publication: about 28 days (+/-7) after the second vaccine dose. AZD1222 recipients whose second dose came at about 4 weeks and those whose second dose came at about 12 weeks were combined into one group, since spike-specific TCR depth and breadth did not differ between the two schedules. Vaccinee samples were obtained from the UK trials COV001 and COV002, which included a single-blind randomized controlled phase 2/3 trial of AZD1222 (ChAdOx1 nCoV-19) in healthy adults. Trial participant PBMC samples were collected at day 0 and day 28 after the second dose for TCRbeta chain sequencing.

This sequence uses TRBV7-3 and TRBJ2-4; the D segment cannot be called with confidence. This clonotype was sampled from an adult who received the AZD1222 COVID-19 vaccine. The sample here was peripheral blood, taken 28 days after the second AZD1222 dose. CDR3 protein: CASSLGSAKNIQYF. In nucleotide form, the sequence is TGTGCCAGCAGCTTGGGCTCAGCCAAAAACATTCAGTACTTC.